This T cell receptor beta chain was retrieved from a study of identical twins. General observations from the study: Findings depended on cross-sectional statistics rather than tracking the same donors. Whereas memory repertoires showed no such difference, abundant cord blood beta clonotypes carried fewer insertions.

Germline values: CDR1 LNHNV, CDR2 YYDKDF (reference sequence). Trimming stripped 4 bases from V and 5 bases from J, with 9 bases between. This CDR3 has 12 amino acids. Each CDR3 protein is one row after TCRdb ran MiXCR on the 5' RACE reads. The data hold roughly 500,000 distinct CDR3 sequences, with 20% to 25% observed a single time. In its sample, this clonotype was seen a few times. Its antigen is not identified. A further study also used this sample, focusing on T cells expressing NK-cell markers.

This chain links TRBV15 with TRBJ2-7; perhaps TRBD2 as D (5 bases). This clonotype was obtained from a woman younger than 35 in good health. The sequenced sample was CD4+ T cells sorted from blood. The CDR3 DNA reads TGTGCCACCAGCACAAGCGGTCACGAGCAGTACTTC. Its protein is CATSTSGHEQYF.